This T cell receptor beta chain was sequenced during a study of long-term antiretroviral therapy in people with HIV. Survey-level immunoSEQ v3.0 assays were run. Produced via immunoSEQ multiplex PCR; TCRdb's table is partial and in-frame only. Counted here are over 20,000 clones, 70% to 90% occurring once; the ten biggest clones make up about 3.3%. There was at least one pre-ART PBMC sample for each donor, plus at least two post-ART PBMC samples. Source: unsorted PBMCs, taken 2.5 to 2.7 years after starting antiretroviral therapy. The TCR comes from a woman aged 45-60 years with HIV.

The CDR3 DNA reads as TGTGCCAGCAGCTTAGAGGGACTAGCGGGGACCTACGAGCAGTACTTC. This gives the protein CASSLEGLAGTYEQYF. This chain connects TRBV11-1 to TRBJ2-7, with 13 bases fitting TRBD2. Germline CDR1 reads SGHAT; CDR2 reads FQDESV (reference sequence). J was trimmed by 2 bases and V by 1 base; bases with no gene match: 2. This CDR3 has 16 amino acids.